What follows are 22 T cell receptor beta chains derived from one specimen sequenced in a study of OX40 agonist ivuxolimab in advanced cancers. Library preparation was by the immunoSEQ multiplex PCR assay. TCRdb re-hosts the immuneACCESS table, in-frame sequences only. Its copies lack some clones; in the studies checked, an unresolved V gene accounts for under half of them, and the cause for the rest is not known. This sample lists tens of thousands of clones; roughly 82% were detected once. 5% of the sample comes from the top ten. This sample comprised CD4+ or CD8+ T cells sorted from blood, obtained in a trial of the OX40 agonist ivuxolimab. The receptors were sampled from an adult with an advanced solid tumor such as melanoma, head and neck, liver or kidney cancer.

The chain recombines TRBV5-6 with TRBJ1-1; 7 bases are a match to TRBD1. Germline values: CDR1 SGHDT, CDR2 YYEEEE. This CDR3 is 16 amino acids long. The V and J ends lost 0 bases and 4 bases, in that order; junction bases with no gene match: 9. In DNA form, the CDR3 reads TGTGCCAGCAGCTTGGGGGCAGGGGGTCCGTTCACTGAAGCTTTCTTT. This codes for CASSLGAGGPFTEAFF.

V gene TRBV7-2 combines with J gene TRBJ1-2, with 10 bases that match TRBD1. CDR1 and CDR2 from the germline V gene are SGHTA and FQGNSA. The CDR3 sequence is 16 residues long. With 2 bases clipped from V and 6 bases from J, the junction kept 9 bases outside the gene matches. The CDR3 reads CASSLRGPGQGDGYTF. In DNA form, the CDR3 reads TGTGCCAGCAGCTTAAGGGGACCCGGACAGGGGGATGGCTACACCTTC.

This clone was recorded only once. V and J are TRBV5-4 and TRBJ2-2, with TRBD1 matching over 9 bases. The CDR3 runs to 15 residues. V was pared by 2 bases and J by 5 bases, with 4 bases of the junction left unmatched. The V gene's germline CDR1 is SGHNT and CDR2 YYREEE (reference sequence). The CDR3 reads CASSFGQGWTGELFF. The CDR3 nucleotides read TGTGCCAGCAGCTTCGGACAGGGGTGGACCGGGGAGCTGTTTTTT.

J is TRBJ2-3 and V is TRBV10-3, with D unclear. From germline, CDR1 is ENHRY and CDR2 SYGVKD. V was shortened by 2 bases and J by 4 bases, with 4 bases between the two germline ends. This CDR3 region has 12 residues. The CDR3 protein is CAISEGADTQYF. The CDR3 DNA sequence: TGTGCCATCAGTGAGGGGGCAGATACGCAGTATTTT.

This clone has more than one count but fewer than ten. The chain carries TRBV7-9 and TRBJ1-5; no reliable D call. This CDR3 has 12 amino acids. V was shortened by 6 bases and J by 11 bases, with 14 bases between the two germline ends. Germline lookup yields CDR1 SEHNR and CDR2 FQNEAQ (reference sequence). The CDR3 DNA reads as TGTGCCAGCAGTCCATTCGCGGGGACCCAGCATTTT. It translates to CASSPFAGTQHF.

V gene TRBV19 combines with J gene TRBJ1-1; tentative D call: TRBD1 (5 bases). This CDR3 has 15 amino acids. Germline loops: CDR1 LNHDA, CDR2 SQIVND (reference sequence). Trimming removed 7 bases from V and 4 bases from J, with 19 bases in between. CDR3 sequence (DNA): TGTGCCAGTACCCCCAACACCGGAGGGGCCACTGAAGCTTTCTTT. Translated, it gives CASTPNTGGATEAFF.

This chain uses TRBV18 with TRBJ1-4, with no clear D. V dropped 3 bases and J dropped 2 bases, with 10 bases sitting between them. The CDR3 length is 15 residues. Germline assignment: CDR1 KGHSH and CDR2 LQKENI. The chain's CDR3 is CASSPAQLTNEKLFF. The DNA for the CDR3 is TGTGCCAGCTCACCCGCACAGCTTACTAATGAAAAACTGTTTTTT.

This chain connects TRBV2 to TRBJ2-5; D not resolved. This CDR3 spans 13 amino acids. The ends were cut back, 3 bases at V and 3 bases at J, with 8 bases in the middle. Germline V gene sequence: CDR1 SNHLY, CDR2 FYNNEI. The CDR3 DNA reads TGTGCCAGCAGTGATGTGGTAGAAGAGACCCAGTACTTC. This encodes CASSDVVEETQYF.

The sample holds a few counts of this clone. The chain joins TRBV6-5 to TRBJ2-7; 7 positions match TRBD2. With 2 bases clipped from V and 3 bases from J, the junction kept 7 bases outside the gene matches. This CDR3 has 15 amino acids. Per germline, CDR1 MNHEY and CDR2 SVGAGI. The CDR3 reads CASSYKGGSGYEQYF. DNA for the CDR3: TGTGCCAGCAGTTACAAGGGAGGGTCAGGCTACGAGCAGTACTTC.

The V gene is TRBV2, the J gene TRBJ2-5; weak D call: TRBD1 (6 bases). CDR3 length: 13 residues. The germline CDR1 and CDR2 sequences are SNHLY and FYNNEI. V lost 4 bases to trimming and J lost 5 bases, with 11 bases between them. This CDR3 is CASSAGVRETQYF. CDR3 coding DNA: TGTGCCAGCAGTGCAGGGGTTCGGGAGACCCAGTACTTC. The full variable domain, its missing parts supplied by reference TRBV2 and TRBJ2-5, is EPEVTQTPSHQVTQMGQEVILRCVPISNHLYFYWYRQILGQKVEFLVSFYNNEISEKSEIFDDQFSVERPDGSNFTLKIRSTKLEDSAMYFCASSAGVRETQYFGPGTRLLVL.

DNA of the CDR3: TGTGCCAGCAGTTTATCCGGACAGGGGGATTACAATGAGCAGTTCTTC. Its translation: CASSLSGQGDYNEQFF. The rearrangement uses TRBV28 and TRBJ2-1; 10 bases are a match to TRBD1. Per germline, CDR1 MDHEN and CDR2 SYDVKM. The CDR3 totals 16 residues. Trimming took 1 base from V and 4 from J; bases not matched to a gene: 4.

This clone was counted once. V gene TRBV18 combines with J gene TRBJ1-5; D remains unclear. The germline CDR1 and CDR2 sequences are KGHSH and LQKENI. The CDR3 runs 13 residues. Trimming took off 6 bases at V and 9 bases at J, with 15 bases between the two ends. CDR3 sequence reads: CASSPGVDGPQHF. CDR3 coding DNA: TGTGCCAGCTCGCCCGGGGTGGACGGGCCCCAGCATTTT.

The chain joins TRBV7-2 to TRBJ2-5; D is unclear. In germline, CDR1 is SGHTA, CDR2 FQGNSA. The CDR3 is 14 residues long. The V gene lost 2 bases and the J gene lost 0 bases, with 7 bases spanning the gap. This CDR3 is CASSLRRDQETQYF. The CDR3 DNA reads TGTGCCAGCAGCTTACGTCGAGACCAAGAGACCCAGTACTTC.

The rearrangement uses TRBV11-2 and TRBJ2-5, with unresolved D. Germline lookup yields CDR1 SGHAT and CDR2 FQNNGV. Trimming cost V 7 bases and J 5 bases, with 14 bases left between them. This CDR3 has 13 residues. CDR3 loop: CASTRARPETQYF. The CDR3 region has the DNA TGTGCCAGCACCCGAGCGAGGCCGGAGACCCAGTACTTC.

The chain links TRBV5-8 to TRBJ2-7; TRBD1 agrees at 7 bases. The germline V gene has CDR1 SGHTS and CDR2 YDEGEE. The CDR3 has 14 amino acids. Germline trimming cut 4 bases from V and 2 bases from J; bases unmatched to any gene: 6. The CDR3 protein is CASSLGTVTYEQYF. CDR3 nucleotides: TGTGCCAGCAGCCTCGGGACAGTTACCTACGAGCAGTACTTC.

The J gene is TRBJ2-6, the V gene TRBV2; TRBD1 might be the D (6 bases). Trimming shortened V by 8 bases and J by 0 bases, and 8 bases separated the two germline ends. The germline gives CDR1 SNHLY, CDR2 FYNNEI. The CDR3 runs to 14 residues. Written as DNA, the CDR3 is TGTGCCAGCGACAGGTTCTCTGGGGCCAACGTCCTGACTTTC. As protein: CASDRFSGANVLTF.

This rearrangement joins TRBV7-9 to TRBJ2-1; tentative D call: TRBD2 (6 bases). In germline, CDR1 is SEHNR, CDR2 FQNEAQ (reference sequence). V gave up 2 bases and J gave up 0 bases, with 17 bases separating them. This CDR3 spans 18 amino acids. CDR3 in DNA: TGTGCCAGCAGCTTAATGGATCTAGCGTCGAGCTCCTACAATGAGCAGTTCTTC. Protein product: CASSLMDLASSSYNEQFF.

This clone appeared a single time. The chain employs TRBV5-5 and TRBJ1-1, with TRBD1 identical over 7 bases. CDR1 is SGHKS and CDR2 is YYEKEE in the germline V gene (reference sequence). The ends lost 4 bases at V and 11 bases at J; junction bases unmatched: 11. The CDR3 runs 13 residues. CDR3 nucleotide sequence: TGTGCCAGCAGCGGGACAGCCACTTCTTTGGCTTTCTTT. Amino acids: CASSGTATSLAFF.

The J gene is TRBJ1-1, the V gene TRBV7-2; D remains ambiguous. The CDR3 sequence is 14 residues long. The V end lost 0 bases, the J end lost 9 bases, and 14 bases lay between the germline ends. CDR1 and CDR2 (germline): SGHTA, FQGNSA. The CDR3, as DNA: TGTGCCAGCAGCTTAGCGGCCGGGGATGGGAAAGCTTTCTTT. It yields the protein CASSLAAGDGKAFF.

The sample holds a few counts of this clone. CDR3 sequence (DNA): TGTGCCAGCAGCTTGGGACTAGCGGGGGCCAATGAGCAGTTCTTC. As protein: CASSLGLAGANEQFF. The gene calls are TRBV5-4 and TRBJ2-1; TRBD2 agrees at 12 bases. CDR3 size: 15 residues. With 0 bases clipped from V and 6 bases from J, the junction kept 1 base outside the gene matches. Looked up from germline, CDR1 is SGHNT and CDR2 is YYREEE (reference sequence). The full variable domain, its missing parts supplied by reference TRBV5-4 and TRBJ2-1, is ETGVTQSPTHLIKTRGQQVTLRCSSQSGHNTVSWYQQALGQGPQFIFQYYREEENGRGNFPPRFSGLQFPNYSSELNVNALELDDSALYLCASSLGLAGANEQFFGPGTRLTVL.

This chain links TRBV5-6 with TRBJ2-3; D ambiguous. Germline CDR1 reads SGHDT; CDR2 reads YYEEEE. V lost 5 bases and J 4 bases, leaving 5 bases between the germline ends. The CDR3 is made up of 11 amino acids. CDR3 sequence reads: CASRTADTQYF. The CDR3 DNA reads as TGTGCCAGCAGGACCGCAGATACGCAGTATTTT.

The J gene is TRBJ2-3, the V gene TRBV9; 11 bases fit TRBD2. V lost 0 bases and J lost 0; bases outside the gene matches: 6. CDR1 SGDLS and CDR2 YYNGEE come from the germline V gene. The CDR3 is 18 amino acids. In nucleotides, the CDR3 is TGTGCCAGCAGCGTAGGGCTAGCGGGGGGATTTAGCACAGATACGCAGTATTTT. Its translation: CASSVGLAGGFSTDTQYF.